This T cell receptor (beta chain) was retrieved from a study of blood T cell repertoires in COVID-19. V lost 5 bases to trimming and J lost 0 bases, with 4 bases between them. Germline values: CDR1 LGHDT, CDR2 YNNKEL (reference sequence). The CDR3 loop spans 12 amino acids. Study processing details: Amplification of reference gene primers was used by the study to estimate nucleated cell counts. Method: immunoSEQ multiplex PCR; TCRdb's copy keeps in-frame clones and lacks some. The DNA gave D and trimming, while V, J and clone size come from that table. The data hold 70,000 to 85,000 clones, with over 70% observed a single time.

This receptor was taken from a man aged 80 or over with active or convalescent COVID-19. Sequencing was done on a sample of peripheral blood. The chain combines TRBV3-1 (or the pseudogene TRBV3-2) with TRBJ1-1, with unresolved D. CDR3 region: CASSSVNTEAFF. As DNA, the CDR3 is TGTGCCAGCAGCTCGGTGAACACTGAAGCTTTCTTT.